Below, one T cell receptor beta chain is given with its context. The V gene's germline CDR1 is MDHEN and CDR2 SYDVKM. The V end lost 6 bases, the J end lost 7 bases, and 19 bases lay between the germline ends. The length of the CDR3 is 15 residues. PCR employed 60 Vbeta and 13 Jbeta primers. Measured with immunoSEQ multiplex PCR; TCRdb has only the in-frame clones, and not every one. Of under 150,000 clones listed, over 65% were seen once; the top ten hold roughly 6.3%. The data belong to a study of cytomegalovirus exposure and HLA in healthy donors. V is TRBV28 and J is TRBJ2-1; a weak D match, TRBD2 (6 bases). The source of this sequence is a woman aged 40 to 49 in good health and CMV-seronegative. The sample comprised PBMCs. CDR3 in amino acids: CASRPQSGGFNEQFF. In DNA, the CDR3 is TGTGCCAGCAGACCCCAATCCGGAGGGTTTAATGAGCAGTTCTTC.